The 15 T cell receptor beta chains given below trace back to one sample, sequenced in a study of T cell changes during pregnancy in multiple sclerosis. Here immunoSEQ multiplex PCR was the method, and the copy in TCRdb shows in-frame clones only, minus some. In the table there are about 80,000 clones, roughly nine tenths of which are singletons. The sample here was CD4+ T cells from peripheral blood mononuclear cells, taken before pregnancy. These receptors were obtained from a female donor with multiple sclerosis, enrolled in a pregnancy study.

The chain links TRBV30 to TRBJ1-6; possible D gene TRBD1, 5 bases. Per the germline V gene, CDR1 is GTSNPN and CDR2 is SVGIG (reference sequence). Trimming pared 2 bases from V and 7 bases from J, leaving 15 bases between. This CDR3 is built from 15 residues. The CDR3 here is CAWSRGGVTNSPLHF. For the CDR3, the DNA is TGTGCCTGGAGTAGGGGAGGAGTTACAAATTCACCCCTCCACTTT.

The chain is built from TRBV18 and TRBJ1-3; 7 bases agree with TRBD1. CDR3 length: 15 residues. Germline loops: CDR1 KGHSH, CDR2 LQKENI. V dropped 6 bases and J dropped 0; count of bases not matched to a gene: 5. Here the CDR3 DNA reads TGTGCCAGCTCGTTTGGGACAGACTCTGGAAACACCATATATTTT. It yields the protein CASSFGTDSGNTIYF.

This clone was observed once. J is TRBJ2-2 and V is TRBV5-1; D gene uncertain. The CDR3 consists of 17 residues. V was clipped by 0 bases and J by 0 bases, with 12 bases between them. Germline V lookup: CDR1 SGHRS, CDR2 YFSETQ. CDR3: CASSLVGRPPNTGELFF. The CDR3 coding sequence is TGCGCCAGCAGCTTGGTGGGCAGGCCACCGAACACCGGGGAGCTGTTTTTT.

The V call is TRBV27, the J call TRBJ1-3; D perhaps matches TRBD1 (6 bases). Germline CDR1 is MNHEY and CDR2 is SMNVEV (reference sequence). Trimming removed 3 bases from V and 0 bases from J, with 18 bases in between. The CDR3 has 18 residues. The CDR3 is CASSFSSTGFGSGNTIYF. CDR3 nucleotide sequence: TGTGCCAGCAGTTTCTCCTCCACAGGGTTCGGCTCTGGAAACACCATATATTTT.

This sequence joins TRBV7-3 and TRBJ2-3; a possible D gene is TRBD1 (5 bases). The CDR3 length is 15 residues. V was clipped by 2 bases and J by 0 bases, with 9 bases between them. The germline CDR1 and CDR2 sequences are SGHTA and FQGTGA. The CDR3 DNA reads TGTGCCAGCAGCTTACAGGGTCGTAGCACAGATACGCAGTATTTT. This encodes CASSLQGRSTDTQYF.

The chain combines TRBV9 with TRBJ2-2, with 11 positions matching TRBD2. Germline lookup yields CDR1 SGDLS and CDR2 YYNGEE. The V segment lost 5 bases and the J segment 6 bases; nucleotides outside the gene matches: 6. This CDR3 comprises 15 residues. CDR3 loop: CASSTSGSVSGELFF. The CDR3 DNA sequence: TGTGCCAGCAGTACTAGCGGGAGTGTCTCCGGGGAGCTGTTTTTT.

Worth noting for this clone: This sample also contains other DNA sequences that code for the same CDR3. The chain uses TRBV5-1 and TRBJ2-3; 13 positions match TRBD2. CDR1 SGHRS and CDR2 YFSETQ come from the germline V gene. CDR3 length equals 15 residues. J was trimmed by 6 bases and V by 0 bases; bases with no gene match: 1. In DNA form, the CDR3 reads TGCGCCAGCAGCTTGGGACTAGCGGGAGGCGATACGCAGTATTTT. This translates into CASSLGLAGGDTQYF.

J is TRBJ2-6 and V is TRBV19, with TRBD2 identical over 9 bases. Losses at the gene ends were 5 bases for V and 0 bases for J; bases not matched to a gene: 8. Germline loops: CDR1 LNHDA, CDR2 SQIVND (reference sequence). This CDR3 spans 18 amino acids. The CDR3 DNA sequence: TGTGCCAGTAGTCCATCTAGCGGGGTAAGCTCTGGGGCCAACGTCCTGACTTTC. Translating gives CASSPSSGVSSGANVLTF.

This clone was seen once. The J gene is TRBJ1-3, the V gene TRBV4-1; 8 nucleotides line up with TRBD1. J was trimmed by 2 bases and V by 5 bases; bases with no gene match: 5. The germline CDR1 and CDR2 sequences are MGHRA and YSYEKL. This CDR3 is built from 15 residues. The CDR3 DNA sequence: TGCGCCAGCAGCTCGCGGGGACAGGCTGGAAACACCATATATTTT. Residues: CASSSRGQAGNTIYF.

The V gene is TRBV6-1, the J gene TRBJ2-7, with D tentatively TRBD1 (6 bases). V was shortened by 4 bases and J by 3 bases, with 13 bases between the two germline ends. Per germline, CDR1 MNHNS and CDR2 SASEGT. This CDR3 has 14 residues. In DNA form, the CDR3 reads TGTGCCAGCAGTGGATACACAGGGTTCTACGAGCAGTACTTC. This translates into CASSGYTGFYEQYF.

This sequence joins TRBV5-6 and TRBJ2-6; 7 bases agree with TRBD2. The length of the CDR3 is 18 residues. V was pared by 3 bases and J by 0 bases, with 9 bases of the junction left unmatched. Germline V gene lookup returns CDR1 SGHDT and CDR2 YYEEEE. The CDR3 sequence is CASSSERGHHSGANVLTF. The CDR3 DNA is TGTGCCAGCAGCTCCGAGCGGGGTCACCACTCTGGGGCCAACGTCCTGACTTTC.

This chain connects TRBV30 to TRBJ1-2; 7 bases match TRBD1. Germline lookup yields CDR1 GTSNPN and CDR2 SVGIG (reference sequence). V lost 2 bases, J lost 8 bases, and 8 bases stayed unmatched. This CDR3 spans 13 amino acids. The CDR3 DNA is TGTGCCTGGAGTACGGGACAGTCGAAAGGCTACACCTTC. Translation gives CAWSTGQSKGYTF.

The rearrangement links TRBV18 to TRBJ1-2; the D is unclear. Germline assignment: CDR1 KGHSH and CDR2 LQKENI. V was clipped by 2 bases and J by 6 bases, with 16 bases between them. The CDR3 consists of 15 residues. This chain's CDR3 is CASSPSPTYVDGYTF. CDR3 sequence (DNA): TGTGCCAGCTCACCATCCCCTACCTATGTGGATGGCTACACCTTC.

In this sample, this clone turned up once. J is TRBJ1-1 and V is TRBV7-8, with D maybe TRBD1 (6 bases). CDR3 length equals 18 residues. V was cut by 1 base and J by 2 bases, with 20 bases left in between. Germline lookup yields CDR1 SGHVS and CDR2 FQNEAQ. In nucleotides, the CDR3 is TGTGCCAGCAGCTTAGTTTTGGGCAGTGGGGGCATTAACACTGAAGCTTTCTTT. Translating gives CASSLVLGSGGINTEAFF.

The chain joins TRBV25-1 to TRBJ1-5; D gene ambiguous. The CDR3 loop spans 12 amino acids. Germline CDR1 is MGHDK and CDR2 is SYGVNS. The ends were cut back, 4 bases at V and 5 bases at J, with 6 bases in the middle. CDR3 in amino acids: CASSVGYQPQHF. The CDR3 DNA reads as TGTGCCAGCAGTGTCGGGTATCAGCCCCAGCATTTT.